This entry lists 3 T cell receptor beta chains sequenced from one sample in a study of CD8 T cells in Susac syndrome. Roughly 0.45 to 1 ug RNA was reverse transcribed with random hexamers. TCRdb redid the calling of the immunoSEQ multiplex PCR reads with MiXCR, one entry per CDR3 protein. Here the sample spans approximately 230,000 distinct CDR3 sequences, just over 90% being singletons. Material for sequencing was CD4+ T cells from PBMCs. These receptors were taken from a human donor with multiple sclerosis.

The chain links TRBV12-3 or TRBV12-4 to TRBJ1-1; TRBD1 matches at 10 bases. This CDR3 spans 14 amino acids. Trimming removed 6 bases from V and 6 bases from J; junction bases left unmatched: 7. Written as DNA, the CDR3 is TGTGCCAGCAGAACCGGGACAGGGGCTTCTGAAGCTTTCTTT. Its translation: CASRTGTGASEAFF.

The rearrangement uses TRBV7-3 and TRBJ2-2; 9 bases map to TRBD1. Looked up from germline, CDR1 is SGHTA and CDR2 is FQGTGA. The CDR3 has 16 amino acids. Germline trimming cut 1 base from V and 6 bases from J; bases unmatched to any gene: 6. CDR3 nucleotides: TGTGCCAGCAGCTTAAGCCACAGGGGGCGGGCCGGGGAGCTGTTTTTT. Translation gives CASSLSHRGRAGELFF.

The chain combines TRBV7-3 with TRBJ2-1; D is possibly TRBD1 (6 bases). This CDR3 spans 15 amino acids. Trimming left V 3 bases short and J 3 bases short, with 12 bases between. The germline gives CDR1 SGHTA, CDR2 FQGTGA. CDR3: CASSFYRASYNEQFF. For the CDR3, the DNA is TGTGCCAGCAGCTTCTACAGGGCTAGCTACAATGAGCAGTTCTTC.